These 32 T cell receptor beta chains were all obtained from the same sample, sequenced in a study of blood T cell repertoires in COVID-19. TCRdb keeps only in-frame clones here, not all; method: immunoSEQ multiplex PCR. The table records about 160,000 clones, approximately 81% of them present only once. The sequenced sample was peripheral blood. The source is a human donor with acute or convalescent COVID-19. The donor label of this sample is uncertain.

The chain is built from TRBV7-2 and TRBJ2-3, with TRBD2 matching 11 bases. Germline V lookup: CDR1 SGHTA, CDR2 FQGNSA. CDR3 size: 16 residues. J gave up 2 bases and V 5 bases, and 6 bases lay outside the gene matches. The CDR3 bases are TGTGCCAGCAGCCCAGGGACTAGCGGAGTCACAGATACGCAGTATTTT. This sequence encodes CASSPGTSGVTDTQYF.

The chain combines TRBV27 with TRBJ1-6, with D unresolved. V dropped 2 bases and J dropped 0 bases, with 11 bases sitting between them. This CDR3 contains 17 residues. Germline lookup yields CDR1 MNHEY and CDR2 SMNVEV (reference sequence). For the CDR3, the DNA is TGTGCCAGCAGTTTAGACTGGTTGAGCTCCTATAATTCACCCCTCCACTTT. Translated, it gives CASSLDWLSSYNSPLHF.

CDR3 sequence (DNA): TGTGCCAGCACCCGAAGCGGAAACACCATATATTTT. It codes for CASTRSGNTIYF. The V and J genes are TRBV6-5 and TRBJ1-3, with no clear D. The germline V and J ends were trimmed by 7 bases and 4 bases, with 8 bases remaining between them. Germline V gives CDR1 MNHEY, CDR2 SVGAGI. CDR3 size: 12 residues.

This clone appeared a single time. In nucleotides, the CDR3 is TGTGCCAGCTCACCCAGGGAAGGGACTGAAGCTTTCTTT. Protein sequence: CASSPREGTEAFF. The chain has TRBV18 and TRBJ1-1; a weak D match, TRBD1 (5 bases). V was cut by 3 bases and J by 5 bases, with 10 bases left in between. CDR3 length: 13 amino acids. Germline CDR1 KGHSH, CDR2 LQKENI. Full variable domain (remainder filled in from reference TRBV18 and TRBJ1-1): NAGVMQNPRHLVRRRGQEARLRCSPMKGHSHVYWYRQLPEEGLKFMVYLQKENIIDESGMPKERFSAEFPKEGPSILRIQQVVRGDSAAYFCASSPREGTEAFFGQGTRLTVV.

CDR3 coding DNA: TGTGCCAGCTCCCGACAGGTTACCGGGGAGCTGTTTTTT. As protein: CASSRQVTGELFF. V and J are TRBV7-3 and TRBJ2-2; D is possibly TRBD1 (6 bases). V dropped 8 bases and J dropped 5 bases, with 12 bases sitting between them. Per germline, CDR1 SGHTA and CDR2 FQGTGA. The CDR3 length is 13 residues.

This clone was recorded only once. This chain links TRBV14 with TRBJ1-6; D may be TRBD1 (6 bases). The CDR3 is 15 amino acids. Per the germline V gene, CDR1 is SGHDN and CDR2 is FVKESK. The germline V and J ends were trimmed by 1 base and 10 bases, with 14 bases remaining between them. The CDR3 nucleotides read TGTGCCAGCAGCCAAGTTCGGGTGAGGGGGTCACCCCTCCACTTT. Its translation is CASSQVRVRGSPLHF.

The rearrangement links TRBV28 to TRBJ2-3; TRBD2 is a possible D gene (6 bases). The V end was cut by 4 bases, the J end by 2 bases, with 19 bases between. Per germline, CDR1 MDHEN and CDR2 SYDVKM. The CDR3 extends over 17 amino acids. CDR3 sequence reads: CASSWPLVAGYTDTQYF. The CDR3, as DNA: TGTGCCAGCAGTTGGCCTCTAGTGGCGGGGTACACAGATACGCAGTATTTT.

The J gene is TRBJ1-5, the V gene TRBV6-6, with TRBD1 matching over 12 bases. J lost 0 bases, V lost 6 bases, and 15 bases had no gene match. The CDR3 spans 20 residues. Per the germline V gene, CDR1 is MNHNY and CDR2 is SVGAGI (reference sequence). CDR3 bases: TGTGCCAGCAGCCGAAGCCGGGGGACAGGGGGCGATTATAGCAATCAGCCCCAGCATTTT. Translated, it gives CASSRSRGTGGDYSNQPQHF.

The genes are TRBV5-8 and TRBJ1-3; perhaps TRBD1 as D (5 bases). With 4 bases removed from V and 3 bases from J, the gap between germline ends came to 14 bases. The CDR3 has 15 residues. Germline lookup yields CDR1 SGHTS and CDR2 YDEGEE. The CDR3 DNA sequence: TGTGCCAGCAGCATCCCGCAGGGACTTGGAAACACCATATATTTT. Its protein is CASSIPQGLGNTIYF.

V gene TRBV9 combines with J gene TRBJ2-1; D perhaps matches TRBD2 (6 bases). V was pared by 7 bases and J by 7 bases, with 15 bases between. The V gene's germline CDR1 is SGDLS and CDR2 YYNGEE. The CDR3 is 13 amino acids. The CDR3, as DNA: TGTGCCAGCGGGGAGGTAGCGATGAATGAGCAGTTCTTC. Translating gives CASGEVAMNEQFF.

This clone was observed a handful of times. The CDR3 DNA reads as TGTGCCAAGGACTTGTGTGGCTACACCTTC. Translated, it gives CAKDLCGYTF. This rearrangement joins TRBV21-1 to TRBJ1-2. TRBV21-1 is deemed a pseudogene. The CDR3 runs to 10 residues.

The J gene is TRBJ1-5, the V gene TRBV6-2 or TRBV6-3; TRBD1 aligns across 11 bases. Trimming at V came to 5 bases and at J to 7 bases, leaving 7 bases not matched to a gene. The CDR3 consists of 15 residues. Looked up from germline, CDR1 is MNHEY and CDR2 is SVGEGT. The CDR3 protein is CASSDRTGGGQPQHF. The CDR3 DNA reads as TGTGCCAGCAGTGACAGGACAGGGGGCGGGCAGCCCCAGCATTTT.

The chain couples TRBV5-1 to TRBJ2-2; 8 nucleotides line up with TRBD1. After removal of 0 bases from V and 7 bases from J, the junction contained 2 bases not matched to a gene. CDR1 is SGHRS, CDR2 YFSETQ, per germline. The CDR3 covers 14 residues. The CDR3 is CASSLDRGFGELFF. The DNA for the CDR3 is TGCGCCAGCAGCTTGGACAGGGGGTTCGGGGAGCTGTTTTTT.

Concerning this clone: Relative to the germline gene, one junction end is altered; a read error may explain this. This chain links TRBV25-1 with TRBJ1-2; 7 nucleotides agree with TRBD1. The CDR3 runs to 12 residues. Germline lookup yields CDR1 MGHDK and CDR2 SYGVNS. In DNA, the CDR3 is TGTGCCAGCAGTGATGTCAGGGGGGTTGACGCCTTC. Translation gives CASSDVRGVDAF.

This clone occurred a few times. The chain carries TRBV2 and TRBJ1-3; D remains ambiguous. The CDR3 covers 13 residues. V shed 6 bases and J shed 6 bases, with 12 bases lying between them. The germline CDR1 and CDR2 sequences are SNHLY and FYNNEI. CDR3 residues: CASSSGSVNTIYF. The CDR3 nucleotides are TGTGCCAGCAGCAGCGGATCGGTAAACACCATATATTTT.

This rearrangement joins TRBV7-9 to TRBJ2-1; D gene ambiguous. This CDR3 region has 12 residues. The V and J ends lost 5 bases and 7 bases respectively, with 9 bases between them. CDR1 and CDR2 from the germline V gene are SEHNR and FQNEAQ (reference sequence). The CDR3 DNA is TGTGCCAGCAGCCGAACTTATAATGAGCAGTTCTTC. Translation: CASSRTYNEQFF.

This chain uses TRBV9 with TRBJ1-3, with D perhaps matching TRBD1 (5 bases). This CDR3 is built from 14 residues. In germline, CDR1 is SGDLS, CDR2 YYNGEE. V gave up 0 bases and J gave up 7 bases, with 11 bases separating them. The CDR3 spells CASSVEGRRNTIYF. CDR3 sequence (DNA): TGTGCCAGCAGCGTAGAGGGGCGTCGGAACACCATATATTTT.

This chain connects TRBV12-3 or TRBV12-4 to TRBJ1-2; no firm D call. The CDR3 has 12 amino acids. V was pared by 4 bases and J by 1 base, with 4 bases between. The chain's CDR3 is CASSSGNYGYTF. The DNA for the CDR3 is TGTGCCAGCAGTTCAGGTAACTATGGCTACACCTTC.

This clone was detected a few times. This chain connects TRBV27 to TRBJ2-5; D may be TRBD2 (6 bases). This CDR3 comprises 17 residues. The germline V gene encodes CDR1 MNHEY and CDR2 SMNVEV (reference sequence). V was clipped by 0 bases and J by 7 bases, with 21 bases between them. DNA of the CDR3: TGTGCCAGCAGTTTATCAGGGCGGGACCAATTCCGGGTGACCCAGTACTTC. The encoded protein is CASSLSGRDQFRVTQYF.

This chain uses TRBV6-5 with TRBJ1-5; D perhaps matches TRBD1 (6 bases). The V end was cut by 4 bases, the J end by 6 bases, with 16 bases between. The germline V gene has CDR1 MNHEY and CDR2 SVGAGI. The CDR3 sequence is 15 residues long. The CDR3 region is CASSSTGTTGQPQHF. The DNA for the CDR3 is TGTGCCAGCAGTTCAACAGGGACCACGGGTCAGCCCCAGCATTTT.

The chain recombines TRBV7-2 with TRBJ1-1, with D possibly TRBD1 on 5 matching bases. Trimming pared 5 bases from V and 1 base from J, leaving 11 bases between. The CDR3 runs to 14 residues. The germline CDR1 and CDR2 sequences are SGHTA and FQGNSA. The chain's CDR3 is CASSLQDRNTEAFF. In DNA, the CDR3 is TGTGCCAGCAGCCTACAGGATAGGAACACTGAAGCTTTCTTT.

The V call is TRBV6-5, the J call TRBJ2-7; D might be TRBD1 (6 bases). Per germline, CDR1 MNHEY and CDR2 SVGAGI. The V and J ends lost 0 bases and 2 bases respectively, with 8 bases between them. The length of the CDR3 is 14 residues. The DNA of the CDR3 is TGTGCCAGCAGTTACTCGAGGGGGACCTACGAGCAGTACTTC. It is translated as CASSYSRGTYEQYF.

The chain joins TRBV2 to TRBJ1-5; unclear D gene. This CDR3 is built from 15 residues. V lost 7 bases and J lost 8, with 21 bases in between. Looked up from germline, CDR1 is SNHLY and CDR2 is FYNNEI. The CDR3 sequence: CASNSLRGVLEPQHF. CDR3 coding DNA: TGTGCCAGCAACTCCTTACGGGGTGTACTGGAGCCCCAGCATTTT.

This chain links TRBV10-1 with TRBJ1-1; D is unclear. Germline-derived CDR1 and CDR2 are WNHNN and SYGVQD (reference sequence). V was trimmed by 7 bases and J by 2 bases, leaving 11 bases between them. The CDR3 covers 13 residues. The CDR3 reads CASTADYNTEAFF. The CDR3, as DNA: TGCGCCAGCACGGCGGACTATAACACTGAAGCTTTCTTT.

This clone was observed once. The CDR3 sequence is CASSRDSGYSYEQYF. In nucleotides, the CDR3 is TGTGCCAGCAGTCGGGATAGCGGGTACTCCTACGAGCAGTACTTC. V and J are TRBV5-4 and TRBJ2-7; TRBD2 agrees at 7 bases. The CDR3 is 15 residues long. Germline V gives CDR1 SGHNT, CDR2 YYREEE (reference sequence). After removal of 5 bases from V and 0 bases from J, the junction contained 8 bases not matched to a gene.

The chain uses TRBV7-5 and TRBJ2-2; the table names TRBD1, a call not compared with the DNA. TRBV7-5 is a pseudogene segment. The CDR3 totals 17 residues. The CDR3 DNA is TGTGCCTGCGTACCGGGACAGGGGGCGGAGAGGACCGGGGAGCTGTTTTTT. Translation: CACVPGQGAERTGELFF.

V gene TRBV11-1 combines with J gene TRBJ1-4; the match to TRBD1 covers 7 bases. Germline CDR1 reads SGHAT; CDR2 reads FQDESV (reference sequence). The CDR3 totals 15 residues. Unmatched junction bases numbered 7, after V lost 5 bases and J lost 4 bases. For the CDR3, the DNA is TGTGCCAGCAGCCTCAGGGGGAGACGTAATGAAAAACTGTTTTTT. Translated, it gives CASSLRGRRNEKLFF. The variable domain in full, completed from reference TRBV11-1 and TRBJ1-4, reads EAEVAQSPRYKITEKSQAVAFWCDPISGHATLYWYRQILGQGPELLVQFQDESVVDDSQLPKDRFSAERLKGVDSTLKIQPAELGDSAMYLCASSLRGRRNEKLFFGSGTQLSVL.

This sequence joins TRBV2 and TRBJ1-4; maybe TRBD1 (6 bases). Germline CDR1 and CDR2: SNHLY and FYNNEI. Trimming shortened V by 2 bases and J by 4 bases, and 11 bases separated the two germline ends. This CDR3 has 15 amino acids. The CDR3 DNA reads as TGTGCCAGCAGTGAAAGACAGGCGATTAATGAAAAACTGTTTTTT. Amino acids: CASSERQAINEKLFF.

This chain connects TRBV27 to TRBJ1-2; 8 nucleotides match TRBD1. The length of the CDR3 is 14 residues. The germline CDR1 and CDR2 sequences are MNHEY and SMNVEV (reference sequence). After removal of 6 bases from V and 5 bases from J, the junction contained 8 bases not matched to a gene. In DNA, the CDR3 is TGTGCCAGCAGGACGACAGGGGTGGGGTATGGCTACACCTTC. It is translated as CASRTTGVGYGYTF.

CDR3 in DNA: TGTGCCTGGGGACGGGGGGGCTACAATGAGCAGTTCTTC. Translated, it gives CAWGRGGYNEQFF. This sequence joins TRBV30 and TRBJ2-1; 8 nucleotides agree with TRBD2. With V trimmed by 5 bases and J by 3 bases, 3 bases remained unmatched. The CDR3 covers 13 residues. Germline V CDR1 and CDR2: GTSNPN, SVGIG (reference sequence).

The genes are TRBV30 and TRBJ1-6; TRBD1 is a possible D gene (6 bases). Germline V lookup: CDR1 GTSNPN, CDR2 SVGIG (reference sequence). This CDR3 is built from 12 residues. Trimming pared 4 bases from V and 10 bases from J, leaving 11 bases between. DNA of the CDR3: TGTGCCTGGACCAGGGGTATGTCACCCCTCCACTTT. Translating it yields CAWTRGMSPLHF.

The V gene is TRBV19, the J gene TRBJ1-1, with unresolved D. The CDR3 loop spans 15 amino acids. Trimming removed 7 bases at V and 4 bases at J, with 19 bases between. Germline assignment: CDR1 LNHDA and CDR2 SQIVND (reference sequence). CDR3 DNA sequence: TGTGCCAGTAATCCTCGGCGGGTCCCCGGCACTGAAGCTTTCTTT. The encoded protein is CASNPRRVPGTEAFF.